The entry that follows covers one TCR beta chain sequence. This record comes from a study of OX40 agonist ivuxolimab in advanced cancers. Study-level background: Ivuxolimab, an antibody acting as an agonist of OX40 (CD134), was used to treat patients. Eligibility admitted prior anti-PD-1, anti-PD-L1 or anti-CTLA-4 therapy; about 39% had some. Melanoma, hepatocellular carcinoma, head and neck or renal cell cancer occurred in dose-escalation patients.

This table comes from immunoSEQ multiplex PCR, and its TCRdb copy is limited to in-frame clones, with some not included. The data contain more than 85,000 clones, around 91% of them singletons. The sequence derives from an adult with an advanced solid tumor such as melanoma, head and neck, liver or kidney cancer. Sequences were derived from CD4+ or CD8+ T cells sorted from blood, sampled in a trial of the OX40 agonist ivuxolimab.

The CDR3 here is CAISEGTVRNEQYF. The CDR3 coding sequence is TGTGCCATCAGTGAAGGGACCGTCCGAAACGAGCAGTACTTC. The chain combines TRBV10-3 with TRBJ2-7; TRBD1 or TRBD2 may be the D gene (5 bases each). The CDR3 consists of 14 residues. V lost 3 bases and J lost 5, with 14 bases in between. Germline CDR1 ENHRY, CDR2 SYGVKD.